This T cell receptor (beta chain) comes out of a study of cytomegalovirus exposure and HLA in healthy donors. Study-level information: There were roughly 120 million unique TCR beta sequences, drawn from about 190 million T cells, in an earlier analysis.

Primers for the PCR totalled 60 Vbeta and 13 Jbeta. The authors' processing: There were around 80 million unique TCR beta chains by a later count, and approximately 10 million of them were shared. Generated by immunoSEQ multiplex PCR, the TCRdb table keeps only in-frame clones and is missing some. Clone size and V and J calls were adopted from that table, with D and trimming inferred from the DNA. The profile shows about 82,000 clones, approximately 74% of them singletons. The CDR3 totals 14 residues. The ends were cut back, 3 bases at V and 6 bases at J, with 15 bases in the middle. The germline CDR1 and CDR2 sequences are SNHLY and FYNNEI. Points from the study as a whole: The study recorded 150 to 200 TCR beta chains that were cytomegalovirus-associated. Researchers had no immune exposure information except CMV serostatus available.

On this clone itself: What it binds is not known.

This clonotype was obtained from a woman aged 50 to 60 in good health and CMV-seropositive. Source material: PBMCs. This chain uses TRBV2 with TRBJ2-7; D is possibly TRBD1 (5 bases). The CDR3 spells CASSDTQGLGEQYF. DNA of the CDR3: TGTGCCAGCAGTGATACTCAGGGATTAGGCGAGCAGTACTTC.